This TCR beta chain was documented in a study of control samples from healthy donors and cancer patients. The table came from immunoSEQ multiplex PCR; TCRdb's copy has only in-frame clones and leaves some out. The table records approximately 120,000 clones, about nine tenths of them present only once. Per germline, CDR1 SGHRS and CDR2 YFSETQ. CDR3 length: 16 residues. Trimming removed 0 bases at V and 5 bases at J, with 17 bases between. The rearrangement uses TRBV5-1 and TRBJ2-5, with no clear D. The specimen was blood. The TCR was taken from a human donor in good health. The donor label of this sample is uncertain. The CDR3: CASSLDVSVSYETQYF. As DNA, the CDR3 is TGCGCCAGCAGCTTGGACGTCTCAGTTTCTTACGAGACCCAGTACTTC.